This T cell receptor (beta chain) originates from a study of Graves' ophthalmopathy and Graves' hyperthyroidism (dated by TCRdb to about 2018). In terms of the full investigation: Peripheral blood samples were taken at the time of initial diagnosis, before any treatment was given. An independent validation cohort was composed of fewer than 20 hyperthyroidism patients and around 16 patients who later progressed from hyperthyroidism to ophthalmopathy. In more than five hyperthyroidism patients, T-cell repertoires of thyroid tissue and blood were compared. TCR beta repertoire signatures were used to distinguish Graves' ophthalmopathy from Graves' hyperthyroidism and to predict progression to ophthalmopathy. In total, some 140 blood samples were TCR-sequenced: approximately 42 ophthalmopathy, under 85 hyperthyroidism and approximately 17 hyperthyroidism-to-ophthalmopathy patients. After sampling, hyperthyroidism patients received methimazole starting at 30 mg daily, and ophthalmopathy patients received high-dose intravenous methylprednisolone. To explore V-J signatures that separate ophthalmopathy from hyperthyroidism, a discovery set of about a hundred patients was enrolled, consisting of 40 to 45 with ophthalmopathy and 55 to 65 with stable hyperthyroidism. The full study reports these points: Most expanded thyroid clonotypes with a frequency above 0.001 also appeared in blood, which suggests that blood repertoires may reflect the immune response in the thyroid. In cross-validation, the 13-signature model distinguished ophthalmopathy from stable hyperthyroidism with around 86% sensitivity and approximately 81% specificity, while in the test set the corresponding values were about 80% and 75%. No statistical method was used to set the sample size in advance, and the investigators knew which group each participant was assigned to. In validation, the model predicted ophthalmopathy progression with about 71% sensitivity and around 72% specificity; some 13 predicted patients were CT-confirmed with GO in a median of roughly 6.8 months.

Ophthalmopathy patients had moderately to severely active disease, Clinical Activity Score of at least 3, NOSPECS grade of at least 4, and disease duration under 3 months. Patients were excluded if they had other autoimmune diseases, uncontrolled infections, pregnancy or lactation. Clinical symptoms, serum thyroxine, TRAb, thyroid ultrasound and orbital computed tomography formed the basis of the diagnosis. Ficoll-Paque density gradient centrifugation was used to isolate PBMCs from 8 to 10 ml of fresh peripheral blood. Trizol reagent was used to extract the total RNA, and its quality was then checked on an Agilent 2100 Bioanalyzer. TCR beta CDR3 regions were amplified from RNA transcripts for repertoire sequencing. The first round of RT-PCR was done with HTBI primers and the Qiagen OneStep RT-PCR kit, and was followed by a second round of multiplex PCR, then size selection and purification. Libraries were sequenced on an Illumina HiSeq2000 using paired-end 100 bp reads. The published analysis was carried out like this. Reads were processed with SOAPnuke, discarding reads with adapters, uncalled bases, mean Phred below 15, or no exact constant-primer or identifier match. COPE v1.2.5 was used to merge the high-quality paired reads. Each unique nucleotide sequence was defined as a clonotype, and clonotypes were aligned to IMGT TRB V, D and J references with MiTCR v1.1. Analysis was restricted to V-J combinations with a frequency above 0.0001, which covered over 98% of repertoires. For each V-J combination, a TCR clonal expansion and chaos score was defined as the ratio of F50 clonal expansion to chaos observed in the TCRdist matrix. Welch's t-statistics and random forest were used to reduce the features to about 14 V-J combinations, which were then used as input to a naive Bayes classifier. The Morisita-Horn index was used to measure how similar the thyroid and blood repertoires were. Using fastp at Q25 and MiXCR, TCRdb reprocessed the public reads and kept productive beta chains. Rows are combined by CDR3 protein, so each entry shows the most common genes and DNA. TCRdb's processing, not the authors', yielded these V and J calls. In this sample the table shows around 670,000 distinct CDR3 sequences, around 40% of which occur a single time. The ten largest clones take up approximately 43% of the sample.

In this sample, this clonotype turned up a few times. Its antigen remains undetermined. No much larger clone is present one base from it, and per-base qualities are unavailable. V lost 10 bases and J lost 7 bases, and the count of bases not matched to a germline gene is 18. CDR1 ENHRY and CDR2 SYGVKD are derived from the germline V gene. The CDR3 numbers 16 residues from cysteine through phenylalanine. Only the CDR3 portion is preserved as DNA: 48 bases, with reading frame beginning at the first base. This clonotype was sampled from an adult man with Graves' ophthalmopathy. The rearrangement joined TRBV10-3 to TRBJ2-7, and TRBD2 aligns with 11 junction nucleotides. Sequencing was done on a sample of peripheral blood. This receptor has the CDR3 CASKKRPTSGRGEQYF. The nucleotide sequence reads as follows: TGTGCCAGCAAGAAACGCCCCACTAGCGGGAGAGGGGAGCAGTACTTC.